One and the same sample provided the 24 T cell receptor beta chains below, sequenced in a study of T cell responses to AZD1222 COVID-19 vaccine. Profiled with immunoSEQ multiplex PCR; TCRdb holds only in-frame clones, not every one. Here the sample spans 130,000 to 150,000 clones, about nine tenths being singletons. This sample comprised peripheral blood, obtained on day 0 of MenACWY control vaccination. These receptors all come from an adult in good health.

The genes are TRBV11-2 and TRBJ1-6; possible D gene TRBD1, 5 bases. V was cut by 1 base and J by 0 bases, with 16 bases left in between. The CDR3 length is 19 residues. Germline CDR1 is SGHAT and CDR2 is FQNNGV. CDR3 residues: CASSLGGRAGSSYNSPLHF. CDR3 coding DNA: TGTGCCAGCAGCTTAGGCGGCCGAGCAGGGAGCTCCTATAATTCACCCCTCCACTTT.

V and J are TRBV27 and TRBJ1-4; TRBD1 might be the D (5 bases). The germline V and J ends were trimmed by 3 bases and 6 bases, with 17 bases remaining between them. Germline lookup yields CDR1 MNHEY and CDR2 SMNVEV (reference sequence). The CDR3 length is 16 residues. As DNA, the CDR3 is TGTGCCAGCAGTTTCTATCGGGGGAGGGTTCATGAAAAACTGTTTTTT. It specifies CASSFYRGRVHEKLFF. Full variable domain (remainder filled in from reference TRBV27 and TRBJ1-4): EAQVTQNPRYLITVTGKKLTVTCSQNMNHEYMSWYRQDPGLGLRQIYYSMNVEVTDKGDVPEGYKVSRKEKRNFPLILESPSPNQTSLYFCASSFYRGRVHEKLFFGSGTQLSVL.

Regarding this clone: The sample holds other DNA sequences that translate to the same CDR3. This chain links TRBV6-5 with TRBJ1-5; the D gene is possibly TRBD1 (5 bases). CDR1 and CDR2 from the germline V gene are MNHEY and SVGAGI. The CDR3 sequence is 13 residues long. Trimming stripped 5 bases from V and 5 bases from J, with 10 bases between. CDR3 nucleotides: TGTGCCAGCAGTACAGGTTATGATCAGCCCCAGCATTTT. Protein: CASSTGYDQPQHF.

The rearrangement joins TRBV27 to TRBJ2-3; possibly TRBD2 for D (5 bases). Trimming stripped 5 bases from V and 2 bases from J, with 14 bases between. This CDR3 contains 15 residues. The germline CDR1 and CDR2 sequences are MNHEY and SMNVEV (reference sequence). CDR3 amino acids: CASSPAVGITDTQYF. CDR3 DNA sequence: TGTGCCAGCAGTCCAGCGGTGGGGATCACAGATACGCAGTATTTT.

The CDR3 sequence is CASSQPGTAANYGYTF. CDR3 in DNA: TGCGCCAGCAGCCAACCCGGGACAGCCGCTAACTATGGCTACACCTTC. The V and J genes are TRBV4-1 and TRBJ1-2; TRBD1 aligns across 7 bases. Losses at the gene ends were 2 bases for V and 0 bases for J; bases not matched to a gene: 6. The CDR3 runs to 16 residues. The V gene's germline CDR1 is MGHRA and CDR2 YSYEKL.

The rearrangement uses TRBV12-3 or TRBV12-4 and TRBJ2-7; 14 positions agree with TRBD2. This CDR3 is 13 amino acids long. V was clipped by 10 bases and J by 4 bases; unmatched bases: 3. The CDR3 DNA sequence: TGTGCCACAGGACTAGCGGGGGGTTACGAGCAGTACTTC. Protein product: CATGLAGGYEQYF.

The CDR3 is CASSIRDRVNTEAFF. The CDR3 nucleotides read TGTGCCAGTAGTATAAGGGACAGAGTGAACACTGAAGCTTTCTTT. V gene TRBV19 combines with J gene TRBJ1-1, with TRBD1 identical over 7 bases. V shed 2 bases and J 0 bases; nucleotides not matched to a gene: 3. The CDR3 has 15 amino acids. CDR1 is LNHDA, CDR2 SQIVND, per germline (reference sequence).

This chain connects TRBV15 to TRBJ1-4; D is ambiguous. CDR1 and CDR2 (germline): LNHNV, YYDKDF (reference sequence). V was cut by 0 bases and J by 8 bases, with 7 bases left in between. The CDR3 is made up of 13 amino acids. The CDR3 DNA reads as TGTGCCACCAGCAGAGAAGGAAGGGAAAAACTGTTTTTT. It encodes CATSREGREKLFF.

A single count supports this clone. The chain has TRBV19 and TRBJ2-7; 8 nucleotides align to TRBD1. Germline CDR1 reads LNHDA; CDR2 reads SQIVND (reference sequence). The CDR3 sequence is 16 residues long. Trimming removed 4 bases from V and 0 bases from J; junction bases left unmatched: 8. CDR3 protein: CASSRHRDRSSYEQYF. CDR3 in DNA: TGTGCCAGTAGTAGACACCGGGACAGGAGCTCCTACGAGCAGTACTTC.

In DNA, the CDR3 is TGCGCCAGCAGCCAAGTACTCGGGCTAGCGGCAGAGACCCAGTACTTC. It yields the protein CASSQVLGLAAETQYF. The chain recombines TRBV4-1 with TRBJ2-5, with 7 bases identical to TRBD2. This CDR3 spans 16 amino acids. Germline values: CDR1 MGHRA, CDR2 YSYEKL. With 1 base clipped from V and 4 bases from J, the junction kept 9 bases outside the gene matches.

The chain employs TRBV3-1 (or the pseudogene TRBV3-2) and TRBJ1-1, with D perhaps matching TRBD1 (6 bases). CDR3 size: 14 residues. Trimming took 7 bases from V and 1 from J, leaving 13 bases between them. Germline V lookup: CDR1 LGHDT, CDR2 YNNKEL (reference sequence). The CDR3 sequence: CASTLGGANTEAFF. The CDR3 coding sequence is TGTGCCAGCACCCTAGGGGGGGCGAACACTGAAGCTTTCTTT.

This clone was seen only once. This sequence joins TRBV5-1 and TRBJ1-2; TRBD1 matches 8 bases. There are 13 residues in the CDR3. From germline, CDR1 is SGHRS and CDR2 YFSETQ. The V gene end was trimmed by 0 bases and the J gene end by 6 bases; junction bases not matched to a gene: 1. The CDR3 sequence: CASSLGDRNGYTF. In DNA form, the CDR3 reads TGCGCCAGCAGCTTGGGGGACAGGAATGGCTACACCTTC.

The rearrangement uses TRBV28 and TRBJ2-7, with 9 bases lining up with TRBD2. This CDR3 region has 14 residues. From germline, CDR1 is MDHEN and CDR2 SYDVKM. V shed 5 bases, J shed 5 bases, and the junction held 7 bases outside the gene matches. The DNA of the CDR3 is TGTGCCAGCAGTCCCGGGACTAGCTTCCACGAGCAGTACTTC. It encodes CASSPGTSFHEQYF.

V gene TRBV11-1 combines with J gene TRBJ2-2, with TRBD2 matching 7 bases. Germline CDR1 SGHAT, CDR2 FQDESV (reference sequence). The CDR3 loop spans 16 amino acids. Germline trimming cut 3 bases from V and 6 bases from J; bases unmatched to any gene: 10. CDR3 amino acids: CASSLRPGLRAGELFF. The DNA of the CDR3 is TGTGCCAGCAGCTTGAGACCGGGACTAAGGGCCGGGGAGCTGTTTTTT.

The V call is TRBV18, the J call TRBJ1-1; D not resolved. CDR1 is KGHSH, CDR2 LQKENI, per germline. CDR3 length equals 15 residues. Trimming removed 2 bases from V and 1 base from J, with 11 bases in between. The CDR3 sequence is CASSPIPGANTEAFF. CDR3 in DNA: TGTGCCAGCTCACCAATCCCAGGAGCGAACACTGAAGCTTTCTTT.

In DNA, the CDR3 is TGTGCCAGCATCCTAAGGGGGGCGAGGAACACTGAAGCTTTCTTT. Amino acids: CASILRGARNTEAFF. V gene TRBV2 combines with J gene TRBJ1-1; TRBD1 might be the D (6 bases). Deletions cut 7 bases from V and 1 base from J, with 16 bases between. The CDR3 loop spans 15 amino acids. The germline V gene encodes CDR1 SNHLY and CDR2 FYNNEI.

This chain links TRBV27 with TRBJ2-7; 8 nucleotides match TRBD1. The V segment lost 6 bases and the J segment 1 base; nucleotides outside the gene matches: 14. The CDR3 length is 17 residues. CDR1 is MNHEY and CDR2 is SMNVEV in the germline V gene (reference sequence). CDR3 nucleotides: TGTGCCAGCAGCAAGATGCCCCGACAGGGGTGGTCCTACGAGCAGTACTTC. This codes for CASSKMPRQGWSYEQYF.

The chain recombines TRBV27 with TRBJ2-3, with D possibly matching TRBD1 (6 bases). Germline-derived CDR1 and CDR2 are MNHEY and SMNVEV (reference sequence). The CDR3 has 15 residues. V dropped 5 bases and J dropped 0 bases, with 12 bases sitting between them. CDR3 region: CASSINRASTDTQYF. CDR3 in DNA: TGTGCCAGCAGTATTAACAGGGCTAGCACAGATACGCAGTATTTT.

This clone was seen only a few times. The chain uses TRBV6-1 and TRBJ2-7, with 11 bases aligning to TRBD2. The trim removed 3 bases at V and 12 bases at J, leaving 10 bases unmatched. CDR1 and CDR2 (germline): MNHNS, SASEGT. The CDR3 has 14 amino acids. Here the CDR3 reads CASSDPSGGISRYF. In nucleotides, the CDR3 is TGTGCCAGCAGTGACCCTAGCGGGGGGATCTCGAGGTACTTC.

This clone has a handful of counts. The chain links TRBV2 to TRBJ2-7; D possibly matches TRBD1 or TRBD2 (5 bases each). Germline assignment: CDR1 SNHLY and CDR2 FYNNEI. The CDR3 has 13 amino acids. The germline V and J ends were trimmed by 9 bases and 0 bases, with 12 bases remaining between them. The CDR3 is CARGDGASYEQYF. In nucleotides, the CDR3 is TGTGCCAGGGGAGACGGGGCCTCCTACGAGCAGTACTTC.

CDR3 DNA sequence: TGTGCCAGCAATCATCTCCTCGCAGATACGCAGTATTTT. This gives the protein CASNHLLADTQYF. V and J are TRBV14 and TRBJ2-3, with D unresolved. V lost 7 bases to trimming and J lost 4 bases, with 12 bases between them. This CDR3 has 13 amino acids. Per germline, CDR1 SGHDN and CDR2 FVKESK.

The chain has TRBV12-3 or TRBV12-4 and TRBJ1-2; 7 positions match TRBD1. The CDR3 is 12 amino acids. The trim removed 6 bases at V and 5 bases at J, leaving 3 bases unmatched. CDR3 in amino acids: CASSRQGYGYTF. CDR3 coding DNA: TGTGCCAGCAGCCGACAGGGATATGGCTACACCTTC.

The DNA for the CDR3 is TGTGCCAGCTCACGACAACAGATAGACAATGAAAAACTGTTTTTT. Translating gives CASSRQQIDNEKLFF. The chain combines TRBV18 with TRBJ1-4; no clear D. The CDR3 is 15 residues long. V lost 4 bases to trimming and J lost 5 bases, with 14 bases between them. Germline CDR1 is KGHSH and CDR2 is LQKENI.

The rearrangement joins TRBV28 to TRBJ1-5; D unclear. CDR1 and CDR2 (germline): MDHEN, SYDVKM. The CDR3 has 14 amino acids. Trimming pared 8 bases from V and 6 bases from J, leaving 17 bases between. This chain's CDR3 is CASGGREAGQPQHF. The CDR3 region has the DNA TGTGCCAGCGGCGGGAGGGAGGCGGGTCAGCCCCAGCATTTT. Based on the CDR3 plus reference TRBV28 and TRBJ1-5, the full variable domain is DVKVTQSSRYLVKRTGEKVFLECVQDMDHENMFWYRQDPGLGLRLIYFSYDVKMKEKGDIPEGYSVSREKKERFSLILESASTNQTSMYLCASGGREAGQPQHFGDGTRLSIL.